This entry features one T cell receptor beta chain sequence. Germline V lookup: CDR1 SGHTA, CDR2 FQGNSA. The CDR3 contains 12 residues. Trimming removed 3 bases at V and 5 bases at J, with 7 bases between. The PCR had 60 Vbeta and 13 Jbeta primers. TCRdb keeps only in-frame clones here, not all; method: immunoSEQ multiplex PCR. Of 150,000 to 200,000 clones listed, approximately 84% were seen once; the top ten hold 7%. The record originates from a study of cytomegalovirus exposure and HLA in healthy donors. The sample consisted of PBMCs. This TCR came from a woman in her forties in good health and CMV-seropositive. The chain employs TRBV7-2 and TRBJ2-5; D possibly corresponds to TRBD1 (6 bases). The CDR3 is CASSFRGETQYF. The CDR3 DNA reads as TGTGCCAGCAGCTTTAGGGGGGAGACCCAGTACTTC.